One and the same sample provided the 9 T cell receptor beta chains below, sequenced in a study of cytomegalovirus exposure and HLA in healthy donors. The PCR ran on 60 Vbeta and 13 Jbeta primers. Measured with immunoSEQ multiplex PCR; TCRdb has only the in-frame clones, and not every one. The repertoire holds approximately 85,000 clones, with 80% as singletons. Specimen: PBMCs. These TCRs come from a woman aged 45-60 years in good health and CMV-seropositive.

This chain connects TRBV5-1 to TRBJ1-1; TRBD1 might be the D (6 bases). Per germline, CDR1 SGHRS and CDR2 YFSETQ. The length of the CDR3 is 15 residues. V lost 0 bases to trimming and J lost 2 bases, with 11 bases between them. For the CDR3, the DNA is TGCGCCAGCAGCTTGGGTGGGACAACAAACACTGAAGCTTTCTTT. It is translated as CASSLGGTTNTEAFF.

The V call is TRBV5-6, the J call TRBJ2-7; TRBD1 might be the D (5 bases). V lost 2 bases and J lost 2, with 11 bases in between. Germline loops: CDR1 SGHDT, CDR2 YYEEEE. The CDR3 has 14 amino acids. The CDR3 DNA sequence: TGTGCCAGCAGCTTTCCAGGGATTGCCTACGAGCAGTACTTC. Its protein is CASSFPGIAYEQYF.

The CDR3 sequence: CASSKDSGYTF. The DNA of the CDR3 is TGTGCCAGCAGTAAGGACAGTGGCTACACCTTC. The chain combines TRBV6-5 with TRBJ1-2, with D possibly TRBD1 on 6 matching bases. Trimming took off 5 bases at V and 7 bases at J, with 8 bases between the two ends. The CDR3 sequence is 11 residues long. Looked up from germline, CDR1 is MNHEY and CDR2 is SVGAGI.

V is TRBV7-6 and J is TRBJ1-2; 8 positions agree with TRBD1. CDR1 is SGHVS, CDR2 FNYEAQ, per germline. The CDR3 covers 14 residues. The V segment lost 5 bases and the J segment 6 bases; nucleotides outside the gene matches: 8. CDR3 amino acids: CASSLGTGRNGYTF. CDR3 DNA: TGTGCCAGCAGCCTGGGGACAGGAAGAAATGGCTACACCTTC.

This clone showed up just a few times. The chain uses TRBV7-2 and TRBJ2-3; 9 bases line up with TRBD2. Per the germline V gene, CDR1 is SGHTA and CDR2 is FQGNSA. The CDR3 loop spans 15 amino acids. The V and J ends lost 2 bases and 1 base, in that order; junction bases with no gene match: 1. The CDR3 is CASSLQRGGTDTQYF. CDR3 bases: TGTGCCAGCAGCTTACAGCGGGGGGGCACAGATACGCAGTATTTT.

This clone has just one count. The chain joins TRBV4-1 to TRBJ2-5, with TRBD1 matching over 8 bases. Germline CDR1 is MGHRA and CDR2 is YSYEKL. J was trimmed by 3 bases and V by 4 bases; bases with no gene match: 7. The CDR3 is 15 amino acids. This chain's CDR3 is CASSRDGQGKETQYF. The CDR3 DNA sequence: TGCGCCAGCAGCCGAGACGGACAGGGAAAAGAGACCCAGTACTTC.

The chain is built from TRBV6-6 and TRBJ2-3; 7 positions match TRBD2. This CDR3 region has 15 residues. After removal of 8 bases from V and 0 bases from J, the junction contained 8 bases not matched to a gene. Per the germline V gene, CDR1 is MNHNY and CDR2 is SVGAGI (reference sequence). The CDR3 here is CASLEMGGSTDTQYF. CDR3 sequence (DNA): TGTGCCAGCCTAGAGATGGGGGGGAGCACAGATACGCAGTATTTT.

The chain carries TRBV27 and TRBJ2-3; D might be TRBD2 (6 bases). Trimming left V 4 bases short and J 4 bases short, with 15 bases between. This CDR3 comprises 15 residues. Germline loops: CDR1 MNHEY, CDR2 SMNVEV (reference sequence). For the CDR3, the DNA is TGTGCCAGCAGTTCAAAGACAGAGCGGGCAGATACGCAGTATTTT. This gives the protein CASSSKTERADTQYF.

This clone was picked up one time. The chain carries TRBV7-8 and TRBJ2-1; the match to TRBD2 covers 13 bases. CDR1 and CDR2 (germline): SGHVS, FQNEAQ. The trim removed 3 bases at V and 10 bases at J, leaving 6 bases unmatched. This CDR3 region has 15 residues. The CDR3 DNA reads as TGTGCCAGCAGCTTGGGACTAGCGGGATTCGGGGAGCAGTTCTTC. Its translation is CASSLGLAGFGEQFF.